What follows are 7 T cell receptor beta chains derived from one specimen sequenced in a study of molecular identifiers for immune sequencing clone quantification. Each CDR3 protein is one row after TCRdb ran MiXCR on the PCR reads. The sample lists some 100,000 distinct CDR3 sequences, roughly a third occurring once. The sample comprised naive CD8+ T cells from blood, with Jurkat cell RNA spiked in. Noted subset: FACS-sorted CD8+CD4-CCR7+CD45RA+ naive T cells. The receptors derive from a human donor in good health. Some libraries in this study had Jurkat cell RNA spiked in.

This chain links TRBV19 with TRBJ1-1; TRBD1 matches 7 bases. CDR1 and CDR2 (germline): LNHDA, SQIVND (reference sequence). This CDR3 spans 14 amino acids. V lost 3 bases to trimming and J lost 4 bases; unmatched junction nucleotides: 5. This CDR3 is CASSMMGTATEAFF. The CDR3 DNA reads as TGTGCCAGTAGTATGATGGGGACAGCCACTGAAGCTTTCTTT.

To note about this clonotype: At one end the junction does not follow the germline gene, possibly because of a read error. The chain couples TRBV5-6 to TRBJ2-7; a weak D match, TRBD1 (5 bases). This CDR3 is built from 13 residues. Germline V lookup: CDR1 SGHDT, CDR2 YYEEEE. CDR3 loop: CACSLGLIYEQYF. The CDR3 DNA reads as TGTGCCTGCAGCTTGGGGCTGATCTACGAGCAGTACTTC.

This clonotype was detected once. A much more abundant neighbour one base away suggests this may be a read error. The CDR3 loop is CASSQVESTETQYF. CDR3 nucleotides: TGTGCCAGCAGCCAAGTGGAGTCGACAGAAACGCAGTATTTT. The chain employs TRBV4-2 and TRBJ2-3, with D possibly being TRBD1 (5 bases). Germline V lookup: CDR1 LGHNA, CDR2 YNFKEQ. This CDR3 has 14 amino acids.

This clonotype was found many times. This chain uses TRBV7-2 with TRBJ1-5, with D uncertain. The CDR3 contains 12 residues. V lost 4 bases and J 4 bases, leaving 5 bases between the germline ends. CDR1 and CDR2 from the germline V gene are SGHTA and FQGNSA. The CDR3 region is CASSSGNQPQHF. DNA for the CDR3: TGTGCCAGCAGCTCAGGAAATCAGCCCCAGCATTTT.

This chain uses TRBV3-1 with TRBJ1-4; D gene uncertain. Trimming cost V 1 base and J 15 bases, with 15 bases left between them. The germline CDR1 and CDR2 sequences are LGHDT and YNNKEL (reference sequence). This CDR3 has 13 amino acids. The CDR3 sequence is CASSQGSVGDLFF. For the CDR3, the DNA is TGTGCCAGCAGCCAAGGTTCGGTCGGAGACTTGTTTTTT.

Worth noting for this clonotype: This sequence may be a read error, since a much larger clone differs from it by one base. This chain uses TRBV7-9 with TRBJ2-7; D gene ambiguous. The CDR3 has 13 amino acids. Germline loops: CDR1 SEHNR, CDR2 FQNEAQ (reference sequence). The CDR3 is CASSLGLEGEQCF. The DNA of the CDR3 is TGTGCCAGCAGCTTAGGGTTAGAAGGCGAGCAGTGCTTC.

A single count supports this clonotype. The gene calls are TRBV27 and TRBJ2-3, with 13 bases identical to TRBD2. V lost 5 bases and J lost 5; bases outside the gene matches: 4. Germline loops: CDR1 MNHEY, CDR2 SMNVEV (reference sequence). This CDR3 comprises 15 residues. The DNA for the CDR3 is TGTGCCAGCAGTCACGGACTAGCGGGAGAAGATACGCAGTATTTT. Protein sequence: CASSHGLAGEDTQYF.